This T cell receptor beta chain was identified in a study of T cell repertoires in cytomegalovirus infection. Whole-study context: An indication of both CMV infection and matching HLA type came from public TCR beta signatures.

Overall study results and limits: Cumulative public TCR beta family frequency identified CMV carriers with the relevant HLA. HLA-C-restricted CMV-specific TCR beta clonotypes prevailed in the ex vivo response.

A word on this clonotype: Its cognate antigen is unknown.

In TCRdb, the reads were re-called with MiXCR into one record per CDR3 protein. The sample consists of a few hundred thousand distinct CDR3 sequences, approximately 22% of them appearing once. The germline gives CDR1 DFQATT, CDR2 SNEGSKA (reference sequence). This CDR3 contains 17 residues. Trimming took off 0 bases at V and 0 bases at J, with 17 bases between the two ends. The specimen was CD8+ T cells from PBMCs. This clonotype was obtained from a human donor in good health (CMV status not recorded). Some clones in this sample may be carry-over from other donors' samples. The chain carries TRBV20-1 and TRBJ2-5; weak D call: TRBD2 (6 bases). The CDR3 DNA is TGCAGTGCTAGAGATGGAGGGGCAGCGACCAACCAAGAGACCCAGTACTTC. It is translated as CSARDGGAATNQETQYF.